Below, 30 T cell receptor beta chains from the same sample are listed, as sequenced in a study of OX40 agonist ivuxolimab in advanced cancers. TCRdb's table, derived via immunoSEQ multiplex PCR, lists solely in-frame clones and lacks some. The sample records around 76,000 clones, 94% being singletons. This specimen was CD4+ or CD8+ T cells sorted from blood, taken in a trial of the OX40 agonist ivuxolimab. The receptors stem from an adult with an advanced solid tumor such as melanoma, head and neck, liver or kidney cancer.

CDR3 nucleotides: TGTGCCAGCAGTGAAGGTCTATATCGAGGGACTGAAGCTTTCTTT. It encodes CASSEGLYRGTEAFF. The genes are TRBV6-1 and TRBJ1-1; D gene uncertain. The CDR3 runs 15 residues. V lost 1 base and J 5 bases, leaving 14 bases between the germline ends. CDR1 MNHNS and CDR2 SASEGT come from the germline V gene.

A remark on this clone: An end of the junction differs from the germline gene, which may be a read error. CDR3 protein: CASSLTSNIEQFF. The CDR3 DNA sequence: TGTGCTAGCAGCTTAACTAGCAACATTGAGCAGTTCTTC. The chain has TRBV7-7 and TRBJ2-1; maybe TRBD2 (6 bases). Germline CDR1 is SSHAT and CDR2 is FNYEAQ (reference sequence). This CDR3 contains 13 residues. Filled out from reference TRBV7-7 and TRBJ2-1, the complete variable domain reads GAGVSQSPRYKVTKRGQDVTLRCDPISSHATLYWYQQALGQGPEFLTYFNYEAQPDKSGLPSDRFSAERPEGSISTLTIQRTEQRDSAMYRCASSLTSNIEQFFGPGTRLTVL.

This chain links TRBV5-6 with TRBJ2-4; D is perhaps TRBD2 (7 bases). In germline, CDR1 is SGHDT, CDR2 YYEEEE. This CDR3 comprises 16 residues. The germline V and J ends were trimmed by 4 bases and 3 bases, with 17 bases remaining between them. The CDR3 region is CASSRGGGLGKNIQYF. In DNA, the CDR3 is TGTGCCAGCAGCCGGGGAGGGGGATTGGGCAAAAACATTCAGTACTTC.

In its sample, this clone was seen a few times. The chain uses TRBV19 and TRBJ1-6; D is unclear. Germline lookup yields CDR1 LNHDA and CDR2 SQIVND (reference sequence). The CDR3 has 16 residues. The V end lost 3 bases, the J end lost 5 bases, and 14 bases lay between the germline ends. The CDR3 region is CASSIATRANNSPLHF. DNA of the CDR3: TGTGCCAGTAGTATTGCAACAAGAGCGAATAATTCACCCCTCCACTTT.

This chain uses TRBV11-1 with TRBJ2-6; D might be TRBD2 (6 bases). CDR3 length equals 16 residues. V lost 7 bases and J 1 base, leaving 14 bases between the germline ends. Germline V CDR1 and CDR2: SGHAT, FQDESV (reference sequence). CDR3 nucleotide sequence: TGTGCCAGCACTAGGGACTCCTGGTCTGGGGCCAACGTCCTGACTTTC. This encodes CASTRDSWSGANVLTF.

V gene TRBV5-1 combines with J gene TRBJ1-1, with D tentatively TRBD1 (6 bases). This CDR3 region has 15 residues. V was cut by 3 bases and J by 3 bases, with 15 bases left in between. Germline V lookup: CDR1 SGHRS, CDR2 YFSETQ. As DNA, the CDR3 is TGCGCCAGCAGCTCTCCGACAGGCCAGGACACTGAAGCTTTCTTT. Translated, it gives CASSSPTGQDTEAFF. Supplemented by reference TRBV5-1 and TRBJ1-1, the full variable domain reads KAGVTQTPRYLIKTRGQQVTLSCSPISGHRSVSWYQQTPGQGLQFLFEYFSETQRNKGNFPGRFSGRQFSNSRSEMNVSTLELGDSALYLCASSSPTGQDTEAFFGQGTRLTVV.

The chain links TRBV2 to TRBJ2-7, with D unclear. Germline V CDR1 and CDR2: SNHLY, FYNNEI. CDR3 length: 12 amino acids. V lost 8 bases and J lost 3, with 11 bases in between. The CDR3 protein is CASGLSNYEQYF. CDR3 DNA sequence: TGTGCCAGCGGCCTTTCAAACTACGAGCAGTACTTC.

The rearrangement joins TRBV5-6 to TRBJ1-2; possible D gene TRBD1, 5 bases. V shed 2 bases and J shed 6 bases, with 8 bases lying between them. The CDR3 runs 12 residues. Germline values: CDR1 SGHDT, CDR2 YYEEEE. CDR3 in amino acids: CASSFGDDGYTF. For the CDR3, the DNA is TGTGCCAGCAGCTTCGGGGACGATGGCTACACCTTC.

This sequence joins TRBV6-5 and TRBJ2-7; 9 bases are shared with TRBD2. V lost 0 bases and J lost 2; bases outside the gene matches: 5. The CDR3 consists of 16 residues. In germline, CDR1 is MNHEY, CDR2 SVGAGI. The CDR3 bases are TGTGCCAGCAGTTACTCCCCTAGCGGGACCCCCTACGAGCAGTACTTC. The encoded protein is CASSYSPSGTPYEQYF.

The chain carries TRBV19 and TRBJ2-7; perhaps D is TRBD1 or TRBD2 (5 bases each). This CDR3 comprises 15 residues. The germline CDR1 and CDR2 sequences are LNHDA and SQIVND (reference sequence). Trimming cost V 5 bases and J 1 base, with 15 bases left between them. The DNA for the CDR3 is TGTGCCAGTAGTTCCCGGGGCAAATTATCCTACGAGCAGTACTTC. It yields the protein CASSSRGKLSYEQYF. The whole variable domain, filled in from reference TRBV19 and TRBJ2-7, reads DGGITQSPKYLFRKEGQNVTLSCEQNLNHDAMYWYRQDPGQGLRLIYYSQIVNDFQKGDIAEGYSVSREKKESFPLTVTSAQKNPTAFYLCASSSRGKLSYEQYFGPGTRLTVT.

The CDR3 loop reads CASSLVVNTEAFF. CDR3 DNA: TGTGCCAGCAGCTTAGTGGTGAACACTGAAGCTTTCTTT. The chain recombines TRBV11-2 with TRBJ1-1, with unresolved D. This CDR3 has 13 amino acids. The germline V gene has CDR1 SGHAT and CDR2 FQNNGV. V was cut by 1 base and J by 0 bases, with 3 bases left in between.

The rearrangement joins TRBV13 to TRBJ2-7, with TRBD2 matching over 9 bases. V lost 2 bases and J lost 0; bases outside the gene matches: 17. CDR1 and CDR2 (germline): PRHDT, FYEKMQ (reference sequence). There are 20 residues in the CDR3. This CDR3 reads CASSLITGQRGAPSSYEQYF. The CDR3, as DNA: TGTGCCAGCAGCTTAATTACTGGCCAGCGGGGGGCCCCGAGCTCCTACGAGCAGTACTTC.

The chain links TRBV27 to TRBJ1-1; D is undetermined. Germline CDR1 reads MNHEY; CDR2 reads SMNVEV (reference sequence). V was trimmed by 3 bases and J by 3 bases, leaving 11 bases between them. The CDR3 loop spans 14 amino acids. In nucleotides, the CDR3 is TGTGCCAGCAGTTTTCAAGTCGGTTACACTGAAGCTTTCTTT. This translates into CASSFQVGYTEAFF.

This chain connects TRBV6-1 to TRBJ1-3, with D maybe TRBD1 (5 bases). The germline V gene has CDR1 MNHNS and CDR2 SASEGT. The CDR3 is 14 amino acids. V dropped 2 bases and J dropped 4 bases, with 9 bases sitting between them. CDR3 DNA: TGTGCCAGCAGTGAACCCGGGGCCGGAAACACCATATATTTT. It encodes CASSEPGAGNTIYF.

V usage is TRBV13 and J usage is TRBJ2-7; D not certain. V was clipped by 5 bases and J by 2 bases, with 10 bases between them. The germline V gene encodes CDR1 PRHDT and CDR2 FYEKMQ (reference sequence). The CDR3 covers 13 residues. CDR3 protein: CASSPPRAYEQYF. The CDR3 bases are TGTGCCAGCAGCCCGCCACGTGCCTACGAGCAGTACTTC.

This chain links TRBV7-9 with TRBJ2-3; 8 bases are a match to TRBD1. J was trimmed by 0 bases and V by 5 bases; bases with no gene match: 7. CDR3 size: 16 residues. Germline V gene sequence: CDR1 SEHNR, CDR2 FQNEAQ (reference sequence). The CDR3 DNA reads as TGTGCCAGCAGCCCCAGGACAGGGACTAGCACAGATACGCAGTATTTT. Its translation: CASSPRTGTSTDTQYF.

This chain joins TRBV10-2 and TRBJ1-1; D gene unclear. CDR1 is WSHSY, CDR2 SAAADI, per germline. The CDR3 spans 11 residues. Between the trimmed V and J ends, which lost 3 bases and 6 bases, there was a span of 5 bases. The CDR3, as DNA: TGCGCCAGCAGTGATGGAGCTGAAGCTTTCTTT. Translating it yields CASSDGAEAFF.

V gene TRBV7-9 combines with J gene TRBJ1-6; perhaps TRBD1 as D (6 bases). The CDR3 spans 14 residues. Trimming took off 1 base at V and 8 bases at J, with 9 bases between the two ends. Germline CDR1 reads SEHNR; CDR2 reads FQNEAQ (reference sequence). This CDR3 reads CASSLGTADSPLHF. CDR3 bases: TGTGCCAGCAGCTTAGGGACAGCCGATTCACCCCTCCACTTT.

This chain uses TRBV6-5 with TRBJ1-1, with a tentative D call TRBD1 (5 bases). V was shortened by 0 bases and J by 5 bases, with 13 bases between the two germline ends. Germline V gene lookup returns CDR1 MNHEY and CDR2 SVGAGI. The CDR3 spans 15 residues. The CDR3 loop is CASSYSVGGGTEAFF. The CDR3 DNA is TGTGCCAGCAGTTACTCAGTCGGGGGAGGGACTGAAGCTTTCTTT.

Worth noting for this clone: This CDR3 is also generated by other DNA sequences in the sample. The J gene is TRBJ2-7, the V gene TRBV15, with TRBD2 as a possible D gene (5 bases). The V and J ends lost 0 bases and 6 bases respectively, with 9 bases between them. Germline loops: CDR1 LNHNV, CDR2 YYDKDF (reference sequence). The CDR3 length is 13 residues. The CDR3 DNA sequence: TGTGCCACCAGCAGAGATCGGGGTTCCGAGCAGTACTTC. Residues: CATSRDRGSEQYF.

This sequence joins TRBV27 and TRBJ1-3; a weak D match, TRBD1 (6 bases). V lost 3 bases and J lost 0, with 12 bases in between. CDR3 length equals 16 residues. Germline values: CDR1 MNHEY, CDR2 SMNVEV (reference sequence). The CDR3: CASSFRGPSSGNTIYF. CDR3 nucleotide sequence: TGTGCCAGCAGTTTCCGGGGGCCGTCCTCTGGAAACACCATATATTTT.

The rearrangement joins TRBV2 to TRBJ1-1; D is ambiguous. Germline values: CDR1 SNHLY, CDR2 FYNNEI. V was shortened by 2 bases and J by 1 base, with 11 bases between the two germline ends. The length of the CDR3 is 15 residues. CDR3 protein: CASSEWVSPNTEAFF. The CDR3 nucleotides are TGTGCCAGCAGTGAATGGGTTTCCCCGAACACTGAAGCTTTCTTT.

The chain is built from TRBV7-9 and TRBJ2-2; D is possibly TRBD2 (7 bases). V was cut by 5 bases and J by 5 bases, with 21 bases left in between. The CDR3 is made up of 17 amino acids. The germline CDR1 and CDR2 sequences are SEHNR and FQNEAQ (reference sequence). CDR3 region: CASSPGEGGSRTGELFF. In DNA form, the CDR3 reads TGTGCCAGCAGCCCGGGTGAGGGGGGGAGTCGAACCGGGGAGCTGTTTTTT.

This chain joins TRBV11-1 and TRBJ2-1, with TRBD2 identical over 7 bases. This CDR3 spans 14 amino acids. Germline CDR1 SGHAT, CDR2 FQDESV (reference sequence). The V segment lost 1 base and the J segment 9 bases; nucleotides outside the gene matches: 6. CDR3 protein: CASSLGGGPSEQFF. DNA for the CDR3: TGTGCCAGCAGCTTAGGGGGAGGGCCGTCTGAGCAGTTCTTC.

The gene calls are TRBV7-9 and TRBJ2-7, with 8 bases that match TRBD1. After removal of 5 bases from V and 3 bases from J, the junction contained 6 bases not matched to a gene. This CDR3 is built from 14 residues. CDR1 SEHNR and CDR2 FQNEAQ come from the germline V gene (reference sequence). CDR3 in amino acids: CASSRTGTYYEQYF. The CDR3, as DNA: TGTGCCAGCAGCCGGACAGGGACCTACTACGAGCAGTACTTC.

J is TRBJ2-1 and V is TRBV4-2; TRBD1 might be the D (6 bases). This CDR3 contains 15 residues. Germline V gene data show CDR1 as LGHNA and CDR2 as YNFKEQ. Trimming removed 0 bases from V and 3 bases from J, with 9 bases in between. The CDR3 region is CASSQEQGNYNEQFF. The CDR3 nucleotides are TGTGCCAGCAGCCAAGAGCAGGGGAACTACAATGAGCAGTTCTTC.

This rearrangement joins TRBV6-6 to TRBJ2-7, with 10 bases that match TRBD1. V shed 4 bases, J shed 5 bases, and the junction held 5 bases outside the gene matches. The germline V gene has CDR1 MNHNY and CDR2 SVGAGI (reference sequence). The CDR3 has 14 amino acids. The CDR3 DNA follows: TGTGCCAGCAGTTGGGACAGGGGTAACCACGAGCAGTACTTC. Translated, it gives CASSWDRGNHEQYF.

V is TRBV9 and J is TRBJ1-3; tentative D call: TRBD1 (6 bases). Germline CDR1 reads SGDLS; CDR2 reads YYNGEE. There are 15 residues in the CDR3. The germline V and J ends were trimmed by 4 bases and 0 bases, with 11 bases remaining between them. The DNA for the CDR3 is TGTGCCAGCAGCCCGCGGGACAACTCTGGAAACACCATATATTTT. Its protein product is CASSPRDNSGNTIYF.

The V gene is TRBV11-2, the J gene TRBJ1-2, with 7 bases matching TRBD1. The CDR3 extends over 13 amino acids. With 5 bases clipped from V and 8 bases from J, the junction kept 8 bases outside the gene matches. CDR1 is SGHAT, CDR2 FQNNGV, per germline. DNA for the CDR3: TGTGCCAGCAGCACCGACAGGGTCAGAGGCTACACCTTC. This translates into CASSTDRVRGYTF.

The chain links TRBV5-1 to TRBJ2-7; D is ambiguous. Germline V gene data show CDR1 as SGHRS and CDR2 as YFSETQ. The CDR3 spans 13 residues. V dropped 2 bases and J dropped 2 bases, with 8 bases sitting between them. CDR3 DNA sequence: TGCGCCAGCAGCTTAAACAGCGCCTACGAGCAGTACTTC. Protein sequence: CASSLNSAYEQYF.